This TCR beta chain originates from a study of shared clonotypes between healthy human individuals. Regarding the study as a whole: Rarefaction exposed incomplete sorted-subset sequencing despite large depth.

This table comes from immunoSEQ multiplex PCR, and its TCRdb copy is limited to in-frame clones, with some not included. The repertoire holds more than 2 million clones, with roughly 94% as singletons. The germline CDR1 and CDR2 sequences are MGHDK and SYGVNS. With 4 bases clipped from V and 1 base from J, the junction kept 10 bases outside the gene matches. This CDR3 spans 17 amino acids. Concerning this clone: Its antigen remains unknown.

The source of this sequence is a man aged 18 to 35 in good health. Sequences were obtained from naive CD4+ T cells sorted from blood. Subset defined: CD45RA+ positively selected. The chain has TRBV25-1 and TRBJ1-2; TRBD1 matches 9 bases. In nucleotides, the CDR3 is TGTGCCAGCAGTGCCCCGGGACAGGGTTATGTTAACTATGGCTACACCTTC. Translating it yields CASSAPGQGYVNYGYTF.